These 30 T cell receptor beta chains originate from one sample sequenced in a study of blood T cells in healthy people across ages. Sample-barcoded 5' priming and a J-beta primer mix drove a second PCR of roughly 6 to 12 cycles. TCRdb reprocessed the 5' RACE reads via MiXCR and lists one record per CDR3 protein. The sample lists under 750,000 distinct CDR3 sequences, around 50% occurring once. The sample taken for sequencing was blood. Every receptor here comes from a man older than 75 in good health.

The CDR3 DNA reads TGTGCCAGCAGTTCACAAGGCCCTGGGACAGATACGCAGTATTTT. It codes for CASSSQGPGTDTQYF. This sequence joins TRBV12-3 or TRBV12-4 and TRBJ2-3; D gene uncertain. Trimming took 4 bases from V and 3 from J, leaving 14 bases between them. The CDR3 spans 15 residues.

This chain joins TRBV12-3 or TRBV12-4 and TRBJ1-1, with 8 positions matching TRBD1. After removal of 7 bases from V and 12 bases from J, the junction contained 13 bases not matched to a gene. This CDR3 has 13 residues. CDR3 loop: CASTPFPGTGPFF. CDR3 DNA: TGTGCCAGCACCCCTTTTCCCGGGACAGGACCTTTCTTT.

Only a few counts were recorded for this clonotype. The V call is TRBV20-1, the J call TRBJ2-1; 10 nucleotides match TRBD2. Germline V gene sequence: CDR1 DFQATT, CDR2 SNEGSKA (reference sequence). V lost 4 bases, J lost 7 bases, and 4 bases stayed unmatched. The CDR3 runs to 13 residues. The CDR3 region has the DNA TGCAGTGCTACTAGCGGGAGAGTGAATGAGCAGTTCTTC. Encoded protein: CSATSGRVNEQFF.

There are a few counts of this clonotype. V and J are TRBV7-9 and TRBJ2-3; D remains unclear. This CDR3 is 14 amino acids long. Germline CDR1 and CDR2: SEHNR and FQNEAQ (reference sequence). Between the trimmed V and J ends, which lost 5 bases and 8 bases, there was a span of 17 bases. The CDR3 bases are TGTGCCAGCAGCCCCGGGTACAGCACACGTACGCAGTATTTT. It translates to CASSPGYSTRTQYF. The full variable domain, its missing parts supplied by reference TRBV7-9 and TRBJ2-3, is DTGVSQNPRHKITKRGQNVTFRCDPISEHNRLYWYRQTLGQGPEFLTYFQNEAQLEKSRLLSDRFSAERPKGSFSTLEIQRTEQGDSAMYLCASSPGYSTRTQYFGPGTRLTVL.

This clonotype has more than one count but fewer than ten. This chain uses TRBV29-1 with TRBJ1-4; perhaps TRBD1 as D (5 bases). Germline V gene data show CDR1 as SQVTM and CDR2 as ANQGSEA. This CDR3 region has 15 residues. Trimming took 5 bases from V and 3 from J, leaving 16 bases between them. This CDR3 reads CSVLGPPFSNEKLFF. The CDR3 DNA follows: TGCAGCGTTTTGGGACCACCTTTTTCTAATGAAAAACTGTTTTTT.

V is TRBV12-3 or TRBV12-4 and J is TRBJ2-1; D not certain. V dropped 3 bases and J dropped 7 bases, with 7 bases sitting between them. The CDR3 is 12 amino acids. CDR3: CASSFMGNEQFF. The CDR3 nucleotides read TGTGCCAGCAGTTTCATGGGGAATGAGCAGTTCTTC.

As regards this clonotype: Likely a read error: the CDR3 ends without its conserved phenylalanine or tryptophan. The limits of the CDR3 on the DNA are not certain, so only TCRdb's listed CDR3 is given. The chain has TRBV6-6 and TRBJ2-3; TRBD2 is the table's D call and was not checked against the DNA. CDR1 is MNHNY and CDR2 is SVGAGI in the germline V gene (reference sequence). The CDR3 region is 16 residues in length, termini included. The chain's CDR3 is CASSHPGDSVSTDTQY.

V and J are TRBV2 and TRBJ1-1; the D gene is possibly TRBD1 (5 bases). The CDR3 has 16 amino acids. The V and J ends lost 8 bases and 0 bases respectively, with 19 bases between them. Per germline, CDR1 SNHLY and CDR2 FYNNEI. The CDR3 here is CASGRQTFRLNTEAFF. The CDR3 bases are TGTGCCAGCGGGAGACAGACCTTTCGCTTGAACACTGAAGCTTTCTTT.

This chain uses TRBV7-2 with TRBJ2-3; 9 nucleotides align to TRBD2. This CDR3 spans 14 amino acids. Germline V CDR1 and CDR2: SGHTA, FQGNSA. Losses at the gene ends were 2 bases for V and 5 bases for J; bases not matched to a gene: 2. The CDR3 DNA is TGTGCCAGCAGCTTAAGCGGGGGGTTAGATACGCAGTATTTT. Translated: CASSLSGGLDTQYF.

In its sample, this clonotype was seen once. The gene calls are TRBV7-2 and TRBJ2-5; TRBD1 matches at 7 bases. From germline, CDR1 is SGHTA and CDR2 FQGNSA. The trim removed 5 bases at V and 2 bases at J, leaving 5 bases unmatched. The CDR3 length is 14 residues. For the CDR3, the DNA is TGTGCCAGCAGCCAACAGACAGGGCAAGAGACCCAGTACTTC. It is translated as CASSQQTGQETQYF. Together with reference TRBV7-2 and TRBJ2-5, the CDR3 gives the full variable domain: GAGVSQSPSNKVTEKGKDVELRCDPISGHTALYWYRQSLGQGLEFLIYFQGNSAPDKSGLPSDRFSAERTGGSVSTLTIQRTQQEDSAVYLCASSQQTGQETQYFGPGTRLLVL.

The genes are TRBV5-1 and TRBJ2-4; 7 bases are a match to TRBD1. This CDR3 spans 15 amino acids. Trimming took 4 bases from V and 6 from J; bases not matched to a gene: 10. Germline-derived CDR1 and CDR2 are SGHRS and YFSETQ. CDR3: CASSLGTVDSNIQYF. DNA of the CDR3: TGCGCCAGCAGCCTGGGGACAGTGGATTCAAACATTCAGTACTTC.

This clonotype was found many times. The chain recombines TRBV6-6 with TRBJ1-6; TRBD1 might be the D (5 bases). The CDR3 extends over 14 amino acids. The germline V gene encodes CDR1 MNHNY and CDR2 SVGAGI (reference sequence). Trimming cost V 2 bases and J 8 bases, with 10 bases left between them. The CDR3 coding sequence is TGTGCCAGCAGTTACGACAGTAGTTATTCACCCCTCCACTTT. It encodes CASSYDSSYSPLHF.

The chain carries TRBV20-1 and TRBJ2-7, with 10 positions matching TRBD2. Germline CDR1 and CDR2: DFQATT and SNEGSKA (reference sequence). The CDR3 is 16 residues long. V gave up 5 bases and J gave up 3 bases; unmatched junction bases: 13. The CDR3 DNA sequence: TGCAGTGCTCAACGGACTAGCGGAGAAAACAGCTACGAGCAGTACTTC. Residues: CSAQRTSGENSYEQYF.

J is TRBJ2-5 and V is TRBV4-3; D remains unclear. The CDR3 length is 15 residues. Between the trimmed V and J ends, which lost 0 bases and 4 bases, there was a span of 12 bases. CDR1 and CDR2 (germline): LGHNA, YSLEER. CDR3 amino acids: CASSQDRGDVETQYF. CDR3 DNA: TGCGCCAGCAGCCAAGATCGAGGCGACGTAGAGACCCAGTACTTC.

This clonotype has more than one count but fewer than ten. The chain joins TRBV12-3 or TRBV12-4 to TRBJ1-2; unclear D gene. This CDR3 spans 13 amino acids. Trimming took off 5 bases at V and 3 bases at J, with 10 bases between the two ends. CDR3 nucleotides: TGTGCCAGCAGTCTCTCGGGGTACTATGGCTACACCTTC. Translation: CASSLSGYYGYTF.

CDR3 protein: CASSQDPGDGYEQYF. CDR3 nucleotides: TGCGCCAGCAGCCAAGATCCAGGGGACGGCTACGAGCAGTACTTC. This rearrangement joins TRBV4-1 to TRBJ2-7; D possibly corresponds to TRBD1 (6 bases). The CDR3 consists of 15 residues. The V end was cut by 0 bases, the J end by 3 bases, with 12 bases between. Germline V gives CDR1 MGHRA, CDR2 YSYEKL.

A few counts support this clonotype. V and J are TRBV6-6 and TRBJ1-3; D is uncertain. The CDR3 consists of 15 residues. The germline CDR1 and CDR2 sequences are MNHNY and SVGAGI (reference sequence). Trimming took off 0 bases at V and 0 bases at J, with 6 bases between the two ends. The CDR3 bases are TGTGCCAGCAGTTACTCGACGGCCTCTGGAAACACCATATATTTT. Protein product: CASSYSTASGNTIYF.

This clonotype was observed a handful of times. V gene TRBV7-2 combines with J gene TRBJ1-2; TRBD1 is a possible D gene (5 bases). V lost 2 bases, J lost 8 bases, and 12 bases lay in between. Looked up from germline, CDR1 is SGHTA and CDR2 is FQGNSA. The CDR3 is 13 residues long. The CDR3 nucleotides read TGTGCCAGCAGCTTACAGCAGGGTTTCGGCTACACCTTC. This codes for CASSLQQGFGYTF.

This clonotype was observed a handful of times. The DNA for the CDR3 is TGCGCCAGCAGCTTCCTTGGGACACCAACCTACGAGCAGTACTTC. Translating it yields CASSFLGTPTYEQYF. J is TRBJ2-7 and V is TRBV4-3; D may be TRBD1 (6 bases). The CDR3 consists of 15 residues. Trimming left V 5 bases short and J 2 bases short, with 16 bases between. Germline V gene lookup returns CDR1 LGHNA and CDR2 YSLEER.

The V gene is TRBV7-2, the J gene TRBJ2-3; D could derive from TRBD1 or TRBD2 (7 bases each). The CDR3 consists of 16 residues. Germline V CDR1 and CDR2: SGHTA, FQGNSA. Trimming pared 3 bases from V and 0 bases from J, leaving 13 bases between. The CDR3 here is CASSLWGGQSTDTQYF. The CDR3 DNA follows: TGTGCCAGCAGCTTGTGGGGGGGACAGAGCACAGATACGCAGTATTTT. Full variable domain (remainder filled in from reference TRBV7-2 and TRBJ2-3): GAGVSQSPSNKVTEKGKDVELRCDPISGHTALYWYRQSLGQGLEFLIYFQGNSAPDKSGLPSDRFSAERTGGSVSTLTIQRTQQEDSAVYLCASSLWGGQSTDTQYFGPGTRLTVL.

CDR3 loop: CSEKSGGYCNEQFF. The CDR3 DNA follows: TGCAGCGAAAAGAGCGGGGGGTACTGCAATGAGCAGTTCTTC. The chain is built from TRBV29-1 and TRBJ2-1; 9 bases are a match to TRBD2. This CDR3 has 14 residues. Germline trimming cut 7 bases from V and 6 bases from J; bases unmatched to any gene: 10. Germline V lookup: CDR1 SQVTM, CDR2 ANQGSEA.

This clonotype was found a few times. The chain is built from TRBV10-3 and TRBJ2-3, with 9 bases identical to TRBD1. Per the germline V gene, CDR1 is ENHRY and CDR2 is SYGVKD. V lost 2 bases to trimming and J lost 6 bases; unmatched junction nucleotides: 3. The CDR3 runs to 14 residues. CDR3: CAISEKQGADTQYF. CDR3 in DNA: TGTGCCATCAGTGAGAAACAGGGGGCGGATACGCAGTATTTT.

The chain couples TRBV7-9 to TRBJ2-3; D ambiguous. CDR3 length equals 12 residues. CDR1 is SEHNR and CDR2 is FQNEAQ in the germline V gene (reference sequence). The V gene lost 1 base and the J gene lost 9 bases, with 8 bases spanning the gap. The CDR3 is CASSLGIGTQYF. The CDR3 nucleotides are TGTGCCAGCAGCTTAGGCATTGGAACGCAGTATTTT.

The genes are TRBV27 and TRBJ2-3; no clear D. Deletions cut 5 bases from V and 2 bases from J, with 11 bases between. This CDR3 has 14 residues. Germline lookup yields CDR1 MNHEY and CDR2 SMNVEV (reference sequence). Written as DNA, the CDR3 is TGTGCCAGCAGTCTTCGTTGGGCCACAGATACGCAGTATTTT. Translated: CASSLRWATDTQYF.

The chain joins TRBV7-9 to TRBJ1-5; D call uncertain. Germline assignment: CDR1 SEHNR and CDR2 FQNEAQ (reference sequence). V was trimmed by 5 bases and J by 0 bases, leaving 11 bases between them. The CDR3 totals 15 residues. CDR3 protein: CASSTDTVSNQPQHF. The CDR3 DNA is TGTGCCAGCAGCACCGATACAGTTAGCAATCAGCCCCAGCATTTT.

This clonotype has more than one count but fewer than ten. This chain links TRBV29-1 with TRBJ1-2, with a tentative D call TRBD1 (5 bases). Germline V gives CDR1 SQVTM, CDR2 ANQGSEA. The CDR3 totals 13 residues. Between the trimmed V and J ends, which lost 1 base and 7 bases, there was a span of 13 bases. For the CDR3, the DNA is TGCAGCGTTGAAGGGGCCGGGGCTGGTGGCTACACCTTC. Protein product: CSVEGAGAGGYTF.

The chain is built from TRBV7-2 and TRBJ2-3; 14 bases match TRBD2. Germline lookup yields CDR1 SGHTA and CDR2 FQGNSA. The trim removed 2 bases at V and 6 bases at J, leaving 7 bases unmatched. This CDR3 has 17 residues. CDR3 DNA sequence: TGTGCCAGCAGCTTAAGACTAGCGGGAGGGCCAACGGATACGCAGTATTTT. It translates to CASSLRLAGGPTDTQYF.

The V gene is TRBV20-1, the J gene TRBJ2-7, with TRBD1 matching 7 bases. The CDR3 sequence is 17 residues long. V shed 5 bases, J shed 1 base, and the junction held 17 bases outside the gene matches. From germline, CDR1 is DFQATT and CDR2 SNEGSKA (reference sequence). CDR3 nucleotide sequence: TGCAGTGCTCCCGGGACAGCTCCGACCTTAGCTTCCTACGAGCAGTACTTC. This gives the protein CSAPGTAPTLASYEQYF.

The chain has TRBV27 and TRBJ1-6; weak D call: TRBD1 (6 bases). Germline V CDR1 and CDR2: MNHEY, SMNVEV (reference sequence). CDR3 length equals 15 residues. The V end lost 1 base, the J end lost 6 bases, and 10 bases lay between the germline ends. CDR3 sequence (DNA): TGTGCCAGCAGTTTATTCGGGGGGCGTAATTCACCCCTCCACTTT. Its translation: CASSLFGGRNSPLHF.

J is TRBJ2-5 and V is TRBV25-1; D remains unclear. The CDR3 length is 14 residues. V was shortened by 2 bases and J by 3 bases, with 10 bases between the two germline ends. Germline V gene data show CDR1 as MGHDK and CDR2 as SYGVNS. CDR3 sequence reads: CASSEGVTEETQYF. CDR3 nucleotides: TGTGCCAGCAGTGAAGGTGTAACCGAAGAGACCCAGTACTTC.